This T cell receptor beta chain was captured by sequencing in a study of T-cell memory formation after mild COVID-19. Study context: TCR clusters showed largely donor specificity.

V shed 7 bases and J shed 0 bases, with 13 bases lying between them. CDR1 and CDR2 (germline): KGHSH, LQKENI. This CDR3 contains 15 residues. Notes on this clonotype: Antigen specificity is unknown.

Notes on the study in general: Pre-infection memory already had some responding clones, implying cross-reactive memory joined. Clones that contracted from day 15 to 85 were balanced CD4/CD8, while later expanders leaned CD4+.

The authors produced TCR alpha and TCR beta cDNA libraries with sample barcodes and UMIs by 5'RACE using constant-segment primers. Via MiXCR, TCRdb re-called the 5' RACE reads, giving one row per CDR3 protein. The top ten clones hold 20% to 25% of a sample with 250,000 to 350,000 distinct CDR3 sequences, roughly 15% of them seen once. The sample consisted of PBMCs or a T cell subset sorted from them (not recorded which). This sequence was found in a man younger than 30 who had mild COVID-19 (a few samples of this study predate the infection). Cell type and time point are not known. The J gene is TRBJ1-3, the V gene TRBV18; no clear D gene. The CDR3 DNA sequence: TGTGCCAGCTTCGAAAGCACAACCTCTGGAAACACCATATATTTT. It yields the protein CASFESTTSGNTIYF.